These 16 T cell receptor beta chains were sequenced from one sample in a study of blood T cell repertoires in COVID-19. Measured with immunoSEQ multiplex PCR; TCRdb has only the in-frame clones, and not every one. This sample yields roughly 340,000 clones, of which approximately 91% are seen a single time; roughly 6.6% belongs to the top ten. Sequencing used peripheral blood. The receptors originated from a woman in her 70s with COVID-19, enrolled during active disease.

CDR3 sequence reads: CATSDSGTPSTDTQYF. The CDR3 bases are TGTGCCACCAGTGATTCCGGGACACCCAGCACAGATACGCAGTATTTT. This chain connects TRBV24-1 to TRBJ2-3; D may be TRBD1 (6 bases). Trimming left V 2 bases short and J 0 bases short, with 11 bases between. This CDR3 spans 16 amino acids. The V gene's germline CDR1 is KGHDR and CDR2 SFDVKD.

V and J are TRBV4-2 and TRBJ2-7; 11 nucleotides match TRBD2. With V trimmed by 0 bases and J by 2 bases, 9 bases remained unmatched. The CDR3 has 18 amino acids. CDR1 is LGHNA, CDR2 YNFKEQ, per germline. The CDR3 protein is CASSQDLLAGGTTYEQYF. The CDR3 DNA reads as TGTGCCAGCAGCCAAGATTTGCTAGCGGGGGGAACAACCTACGAGCAGTACTTC.

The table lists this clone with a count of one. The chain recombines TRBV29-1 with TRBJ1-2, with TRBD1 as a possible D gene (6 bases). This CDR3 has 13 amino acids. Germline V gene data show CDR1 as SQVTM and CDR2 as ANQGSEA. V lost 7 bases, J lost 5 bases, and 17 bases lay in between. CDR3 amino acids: CSDQQGSSYGYTF. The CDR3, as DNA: TGCAGCGACCAACAGGGCTCGAGTTATGGCTACACCTTC.

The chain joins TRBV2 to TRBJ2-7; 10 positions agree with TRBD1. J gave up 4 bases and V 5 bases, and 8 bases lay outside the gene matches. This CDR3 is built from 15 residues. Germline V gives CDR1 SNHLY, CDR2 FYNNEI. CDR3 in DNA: TGTGCCAGCAGTCCCGGACAGGGGGGACGTTACGAGCAGTACTTC. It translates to CASSPGQGGRYEQYF.

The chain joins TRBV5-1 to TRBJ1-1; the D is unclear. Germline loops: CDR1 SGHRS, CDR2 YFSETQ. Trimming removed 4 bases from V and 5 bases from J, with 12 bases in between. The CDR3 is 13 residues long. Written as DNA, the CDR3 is TGCGCCAGCAGCCGAGTTCCGGAGACTGAAGCTTTCTTT. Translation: CASSRVPETEAFF.

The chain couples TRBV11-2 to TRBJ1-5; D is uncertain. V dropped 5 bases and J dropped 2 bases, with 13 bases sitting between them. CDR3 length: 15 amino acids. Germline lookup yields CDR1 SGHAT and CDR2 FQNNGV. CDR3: CASSDPSSRNQPQHF. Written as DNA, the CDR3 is TGTGCCAGCAGCGATCCAAGTAGTCGCAATCAGCCCCAGCATTTT.

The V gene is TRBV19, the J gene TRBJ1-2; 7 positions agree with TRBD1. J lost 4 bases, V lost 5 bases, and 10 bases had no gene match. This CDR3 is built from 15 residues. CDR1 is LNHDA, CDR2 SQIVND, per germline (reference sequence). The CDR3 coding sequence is TGTGCCAGTAGTGGGACAGCCGACGTTTTCTATGGCTACACCTTC. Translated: CASSGTADVFYGYTF.

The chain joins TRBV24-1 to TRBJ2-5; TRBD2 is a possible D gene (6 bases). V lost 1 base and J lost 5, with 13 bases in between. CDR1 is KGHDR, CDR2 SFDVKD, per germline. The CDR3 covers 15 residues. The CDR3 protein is CATSDFRRGLETQYF. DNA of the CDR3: TGTGCCACCAGTGATTTCCGGCGGGGACTGGAGACCCAGTACTTC.

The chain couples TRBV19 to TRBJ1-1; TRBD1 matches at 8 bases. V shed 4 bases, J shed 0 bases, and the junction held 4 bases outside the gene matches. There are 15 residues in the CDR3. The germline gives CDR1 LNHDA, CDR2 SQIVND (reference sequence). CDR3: CASSSDRGLNTEAFF. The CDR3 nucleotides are TGTGCCAGTAGTAGCGACAGGGGCCTGAACACTGAAGCTTTCTTT.

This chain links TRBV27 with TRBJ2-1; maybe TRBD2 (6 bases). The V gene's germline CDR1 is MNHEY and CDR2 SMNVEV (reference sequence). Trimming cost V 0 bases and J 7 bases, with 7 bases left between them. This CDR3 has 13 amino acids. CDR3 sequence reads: CASSLSRGNEQFF. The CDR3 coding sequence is TGTGCCAGCAGTTTATCTCGGGGGAATGAGCAGTTCTTC.

CDR3 nucleotide sequence: TGCAGCGTTGAAGGTTATGCTAGCGGGGGGGACGGGGAGACCCAGTACTTC. It encodes CSVEGYASGGDGETQYF. The V gene is TRBV29-1, the J gene TRBJ2-5, with 12 nucleotides matching TRBD2. J lost 5 bases, V lost 1 base, and 11 bases had no gene match. The CDR3 is made up of 17 amino acids. The germline gives CDR1 SQVTM, CDR2 ANQGSEA.

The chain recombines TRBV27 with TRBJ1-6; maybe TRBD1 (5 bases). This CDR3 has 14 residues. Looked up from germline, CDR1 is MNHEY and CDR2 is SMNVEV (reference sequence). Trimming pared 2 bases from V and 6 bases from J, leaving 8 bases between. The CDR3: CASSLDGGNSPLHF. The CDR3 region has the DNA TGTGCCAGCAGTTTAGACGGGGGTAATTCACCCCTCCACTTT.

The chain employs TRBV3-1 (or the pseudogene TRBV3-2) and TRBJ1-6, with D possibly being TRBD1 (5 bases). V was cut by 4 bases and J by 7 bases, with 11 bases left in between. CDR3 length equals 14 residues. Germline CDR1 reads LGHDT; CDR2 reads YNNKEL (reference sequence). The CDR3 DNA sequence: TGTGCCAGCAGCCCTCACTCAGGGAATTCACCCCTCCACTTT. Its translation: CASSPHSGNSPLHF.

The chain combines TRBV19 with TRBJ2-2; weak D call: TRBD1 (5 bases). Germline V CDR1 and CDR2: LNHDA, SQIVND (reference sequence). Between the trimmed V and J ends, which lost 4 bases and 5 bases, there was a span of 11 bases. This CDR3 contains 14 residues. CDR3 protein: CASSKGYDTGELFF. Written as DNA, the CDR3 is TGTGCCAGTAGTAAGGGGTACGATACCGGGGAGCTGTTTTTT.

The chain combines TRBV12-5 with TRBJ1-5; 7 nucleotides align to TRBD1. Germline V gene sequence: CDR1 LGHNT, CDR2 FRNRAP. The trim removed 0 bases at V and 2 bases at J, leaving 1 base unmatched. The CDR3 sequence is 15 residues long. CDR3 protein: CASGLVGQGNQPQHF. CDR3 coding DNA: TGTGCTAGTGGTTTGGTCGGACAGGGCAATCAGCCCCAGCATTTT.

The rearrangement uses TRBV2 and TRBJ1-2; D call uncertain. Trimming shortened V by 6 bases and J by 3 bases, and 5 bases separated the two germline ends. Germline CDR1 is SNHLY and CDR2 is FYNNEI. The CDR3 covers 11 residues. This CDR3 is CASREDYGYTF. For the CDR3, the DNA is TGTGCCAGCAGGGAGGACTATGGCTACACCTTC.